One and the same sample provided the 20 T cell receptor beta chains below, sequenced in a study of neurological immune-mediated disorders. TCRdb re-called the 5' RACE reads with MiXCR, one entry per CDR3 protein. The data contain tens of thousands of distinct CDR3 sequences, around 3.8% of them singletons. The sample consisted of PBMCs. The receptors shown here come from a woman between 50 and 59 years old with multiple sclerosis.

This clonotype has more than one count but fewer than ten. The gene calls are TRBV27 and TRBJ2-4; 7 bases line up with TRBD1. V shed 6 bases, J shed 0 bases, and the junction held 5 bases outside the gene matches. The germline CDR1 and CDR2 sequences are MNHEY and SMNVEV (reference sequence). There are 15 residues in the CDR3. CDR3 nucleotides: TGTGCCAGCAGCTCGAACAGGGGAGCCAAAAACATTCAGTACTTC. Its protein is CASSSNRGAKNIQYF.

V is TRBV10-3 and J is TRBJ2-2; D uncertain. The CDR3 has 13 residues. Germline values: CDR1 ENHRY, CDR2 SYGVKD. V lost 2 bases to trimming and J lost 4 bases, with 5 bases between them. The chain's CDR3 is CAISEGRTGELFF. In DNA, the CDR3 is TGTGCCATCAGTGAGGGACGCACCGGGGAGCTGTTTTTT.

This clonotype has at least ten counts. The genes are TRBV12-3 or TRBV12-4 and TRBJ2-1; D perhaps matches TRBD1 (6 bases). The CDR3 totals 13 residues. The V end was cut by 5 bases, the J end by 10 bases, with 15 bases between. The CDR3 DNA reads as TGTGCCAGCAGTCCCAAAGGGGGACACGAGCAGTTCTTC. Protein sequence: CASSPKGGHEQFF.

This clonotype was counted many times. V usage is TRBV7-9 and J usage is TRBJ2-3; D call uncertain. There are 12 residues in the CDR3. Germline V CDR1 and CDR2: SEHNR, FQNEAQ (reference sequence). Trimming removed 0 bases at V and 4 bases at J, with 2 bases between. CDR3 sequence reads: CASSLAADTQYF. For the CDR3, the DNA is TGTGCCAGCAGCTTAGCGGCAGATACGCAGTATTTT.

This clonotype was observed many times. V gene TRBV5-1 combines with J gene TRBJ2-5; 9 bases agree with TRBD1. The CDR3 has 15 residues. Germline V lookup: CDR1 SGHRS, CDR2 YFSETQ. V was clipped by 4 bases and J by 5 bases; unmatched bases: 9. Here the CDR3 reads CASSQGQGRHETQYF. CDR3 coding DNA: TGCGCCAGCAGCCAGGGACAGGGACGCCACGAGACCCAGTACTTC.

At least ten counts were recorded for this clonotype. V is TRBV5-1 and J is TRBJ2-1, with 9 bases that match TRBD1. This CDR3 has 15 amino acids. CDR1 is SGHRS and CDR2 is YFSETQ in the germline V gene. The trim removed 0 bases at V and 7 bases at J, leaving 5 bases unmatched. In DNA, the CDR3 is TGCGCCAGCAGCTTGGAGGGACAGGGTCCTAATGAGCAGTTCTTC. Its protein product is CASSLEGQGPNEQFF.

This clonotype was seen ten or more times. The chain has TRBV20-1 and TRBJ2-3; D remains unclear. Trimming cost V 5 bases and J 0 bases, with 12 bases left between them. CDR3 length equals 14 residues. Looked up from germline, CDR1 is DFQATT and CDR2 is SNEGSKA (reference sequence). The CDR3 is CSAGKGLSTDTQYF. The CDR3 DNA reads as TGCAGTGCTGGCAAGGGCCTGAGCACAGATACGCAGTATTTT.

This clonotype occurred many times. J is TRBJ2-2 and V is TRBV6-2 or TRBV6-3; TRBD2 matches 7 bases. This CDR3 is built from 15 residues. Germline CDR1 MNHEY, CDR2 SVGEGT. V gave up 4 bases and J gave up 7 bases; unmatched junction bases: 9. In DNA form, the CDR3 reads TGTGCCAGCAGTTCCCAGCGGGATCATATCGGGGAGCTGTTTTTT. Its translation is CASSSQRDHIGELFF.

There are many counts of this clonotype. A read error may account for a junction end that differs from germline. V is TRBV20-1 and J is TRBJ1-6, with 8 bases that match TRBD1. Germline CDR1 is DFQATT and CDR2 is SNEGSKA (reference sequence). This CDR3 has 14 amino acids. The chain's CDR3 is CSAGPGQESSPLNF. In nucleotides, the CDR3 is TGCAGTGCTGGTCCGGGACAGGAGAGTTCACCCCTCAACTTT.

This clonotype showed up many times. The rearrangement uses TRBV27 and TRBJ1-6; D is possibly TRBD1 (6 bases). The V end lost 5 bases, the J end lost 9 bases, and 14 bases lay between the germline ends. CDR1 is MNHEY and CDR2 is SMNVEV in the germline V gene (reference sequence). The CDR3 totals 14 residues. The CDR3 coding sequence is TGTGCCAGCAGTCCCTGGACAGTGTCTTCACCCCTCCACTTT. This translates into CASSPWTVSSPLHF.

This clonotype was seen ten or more times. In DNA, the CDR3 is TGTGCCAGCAGTTCCACGCGGGGGTTGGGATCTGGGGCCAACGTCCTGACTTTC. Protein sequence: CASSSTRGLGSGANVLTF. The V gene is TRBV12-3 or TRBV12-4, the J gene TRBJ2-6; 7 positions match TRBD2. V was clipped by 4 bases and J by 1 base; unmatched bases: 10. The CDR3 spans 18 residues.

This clonotype was recorded at least ten times. The V call is TRBV9, the J call TRBJ2-2, with TRBD1 matching 9 bases. V shed 4 bases, J shed 4 bases, and the junction held 5 bases outside the gene matches. The CDR3 is 15 amino acids. Germline V CDR1 and CDR2: SGDLS, YYNGEE. Here the CDR3 DNA reads TGTGCCAGCAGCCTTGGGACAGGGAGCACCGGGGAGCTGTTTTTT. Protein product: CASSLGTGSTGELFF.

This clonotype was seen ten or more times. V gene TRBV29-1 combines with J gene TRBJ2-1; tentatively, D is TRBD1 or TRBD2 (5 bases each). V was pared by 1 base and J by 0 bases, with 7 bases between. Per the germline V gene, CDR1 is SQVTM and CDR2 is ANQGSEA. The length of the CDR3 is 14 residues. The CDR3, as DNA: TGCAGCGTTGAAGGGGGGAGCTCCTACAATGAGCAGTTCTTC. Amino acid sequence: CSVEGGSSYNEQFF.

This clonotype has ten or more counts. V and J are TRBV20-1 and TRBJ2-1, with 11 bases matching TRBD1. Germline values: CDR1 DFQATT, CDR2 SNEGSKA (reference sequence). V lost 6 bases to trimming and J lost 8 bases; unmatched junction nucleotides: 9. The CDR3 runs 14 residues. CDR3 loop: CSAWAGDRGYEQFF. The CDR3 nucleotides are TGCAGTGCCTGGGCAGGGGACAGGGGGTATGAGCAGTTCTTC.

This clonotype was seen ten or more times. In DNA form, the CDR3 reads TGTGCCAGCAGCGCGAGCGGAACCTACAATGAGCAGTTCTTC. Protein product: CASSASGTYNEQFF. V usage is TRBV9 and J usage is TRBJ2-1; weak D call: TRBD2 (5 bases). CDR3 size: 14 residues. The V gene lost 3 bases and the J gene lost 2 bases, with 9 bases spanning the gap. Germline V gene data show CDR1 as SGDLS and CDR2 as YYNGEE.

This clonotype was seen repeatedly, ten times or more. The chain carries TRBV6-6 and TRBJ2-5, with 8 positions matching TRBD1. Germline values: CDR1 MNHNY, CDR2 SVGAGI (reference sequence). This CDR3 is 14 amino acids long. V lost 5 bases to trimming and J lost 3 bases; unmatched junction nucleotides: 5. As DNA, the CDR3 is TGTGCCAGCAGTGACAGGGGCCGCGAAGAGACCCAGTACTTC. Its protein product is CASSDRGREETQYF.

This clonotype was recorded at least ten times. V gene TRBV5-1 combines with J gene TRBJ2-5; TRBD2 agrees at 9 bases. After removal of 4 bases from V and 5 bases from J, the junction contained 6 bases not matched to a gene. The V gene's germline CDR1 is SGHRS and CDR2 YFSETQ. The CDR3 spans 14 residues. As DNA, the CDR3 is TGCGCCAGCAGCCGCGGGGGGGAAAAGGAGACCCAGTACTTC. The encoded protein is CASSRGGEKETQYF.

This clonotype was counted many times. The chain links TRBV5-1 to TRBJ1-1; 7 bases match TRBD1. The V segment lost 7 bases and the J segment 4 bases; nucleotides outside the gene matches: 7. This CDR3 comprises 13 residues. Germline values: CDR1 SGHRS, CDR2 YFSETQ. The CDR3 sequence is CASARDRSTEAFF. Here the CDR3 DNA reads TGCGCCAGCGCCCGGGACAGATCCACTGAAGCTTTCTTT. Variable domain in full (rest from reference TRBV5-1 and TRBJ1-1): KAGVTQTPRYLIKTRGQQVTLSCSPISGHRSVSWYQQTPGQGLQFLFEYFSETQRNKGNFPGRFSGRQFSNSRSEMNVSTLELGDSALYLCASARDRSTEAFFGQGTRLTVV.

This clonotype was observed at least ten times. The chain uses TRBV7-2 and TRBJ1-1; possible D gene TRBD1, 5 bases. The V gene's germline CDR1 is SGHTA and CDR2 FQGNSA. CDR3 length equals 15 residues. Between the trimmed V and J ends, which lost 0 bases and 4 bases, there was a span of 12 bases. The CDR3 sequence is CASSLAGGKGTEAFF. CDR3 sequence (DNA): TGTGCCAGCAGCTTAGCTGGGGGGAAGGGCACTGAAGCTTTCTTT. The full variable domain, with the rest looked up from reference TRBV7-2 and TRBJ1-1, is GAGVSQSPSNKVTEKGKDVELRCDPISGHTALYWYRQSLGQGLEFLIYFQGNSAPDKSGLPSDRFSAERTGGSVSTLTIQRTQQEDSAVYLCASSLAGGKGTEAFFGQGTRLTVV.

The chain is built from TRBV13 and TRBJ1-2; no reliable D call. V was shortened by 3 bases and J by 3 bases, with 11 bases between the two germline ends. This CDR3 contains 14 residues. CDR1 PRHDT and CDR2 FYEKMQ come from the germline V gene (reference sequence). DNA of the CDR3: TGTGCCAGCAGCTTGGTGGGAAAGTACTATGGCTACACCTTC. It yields the protein CASSLVGKYYGYTF.